This T cell receptor beta chain appears in the sequencing data of a study of OX40 agonist ivuxolimab in advanced cancers. Study information: Patients were treated with ivuxolimab, an agonistic anti-OX40 (CD134) antibody.

On this clone itself: As yet, its antigen is unknown.

Study-wide points: At 0.1 to 3.0 mg/kg and by week 6, CD4+ and CD8+ T cells in the blood had expanded clonally. Among T cells, CD8+ cells averaged more expanded clones than CD4+ cells. No antigen was identified for the clonally expanded peripheral T cells.

This table comes from immunoSEQ multiplex PCR, and its TCRdb copy is limited to in-frame clones, with some not included. The data contain about 60,000 clones, approximately 86% of them seen just once; the ten biggest clones take up 2.8%. Trimming removed 7 bases from V and 3 bases from J; junction bases left unmatched: 23. This CDR3 has 20 residues. In germline, CDR1 is MDHEN, CDR2 SYDVKM. The chain is built from TRBV28 and TRBJ1-4; 7 bases align to TRBD1. Sequencing was performed on CD4+ or CD8+ T cells sorted from blood, taken in a trial of the OX40 agonist ivuxolimab. The clonotype originates from an adult with an advanced solid tumor such as melanoma, head and neck, liver or kidney cancer. DNA of the CDR3: TGTGCCAGCATAACTGGCTACAAGTTTACATTGGGACAGTCTAATGAAAAACTGTTTTTT. Translation: CASITGYKFTLGQSNEKLFF.